Below are 30 T cell receptor beta chains sequenced from a single sample in a study of T cell responses to AZD1222 COVID-19 vaccine. The method was immunoSEQ multiplex PCR; TCRdb's version includes in-frame clones alone and lacks a portion of them. The sample has some 150,000 clones; over 85% are singletons. The sequencing here drew on peripheral blood, taken on day 0 of MenACWY control vaccination. The receptors originated from an adult in good health.

This chain connects TRBV7-9 to TRBJ2-1; a weak D match, TRBD2 (6 bases). The CDR3 covers 16 residues. V gave up 3 bases and J gave up 4 bases, with 16 bases separating them. Germline loops: CDR1 SEHNR, CDR2 FQNEAQ (reference sequence). In DNA form, the CDR3 reads TGTGCCAGCAGCTTTACTCCGGGACTCCGTTACAATGAGCAGTTCTTC. Translating it yields CASSFTPGLRYNEQFF.

This chain connects TRBV29-1 to TRBJ1-1; 7 positions match TRBD1. V lost 6 bases and J lost 1; bases outside the gene matches: 5. Germline assignment: CDR1 SQVTM and CDR2 ANQGSEA. This CDR3 spans 13 amino acids. The CDR3 sequence: CSVKGQTNTEAFF. Written as DNA, the CDR3 is TGCAGCGTGAAGGGACAGACGAACACTGAAGCTTTCTTT.

The CDR3 DNA reads TGTGCCACCGAACAGGGGCTGAGTTCACCCCTCCACTTT. This codes for CATEQGLSSPLHF. The chain has TRBV2 and TRBJ1-6, with 7 bases fitting TRBD1. The CDR3 length is 13 residues. Germline-derived CDR1 and CDR2 are SNHLY and FYNNEI. V was pared by 10 bases and J by 9 bases, with 9 bases of the junction left unmatched.

The V call is TRBV21-1, the J call TRBJ2-1; the listed D gene, TRBD2, was not tested against the DNA. TRBV21-1 corresponds to a pseudogene. The CDR3 has 17 amino acids. For the CDR3, the DNA is TGTGCCAGCAGCTCGCACAGGGGACTAGCGGACTACAATGAGCAGTTCTTC. Protein sequence: CASSSHRGLADYNEQFF.

This rearrangement joins TRBV6-5 to TRBJ1-2; D remains unclear. CDR1 and CDR2 (germline): MNHEY, SVGAGI. V was shortened by 3 bases and J by 3 bases, with 8 bases between the two germline ends. The length of the CDR3 is 13 residues. The CDR3 is CASSYDPYYGYTF. The CDR3 nucleotides are TGTGCCAGCAGTTATGATCCCTACTATGGCTACACCTTC.

The chain uses TRBV9 and TRBJ1-2, with D perhaps TRBD1 (6 bases). The CDR3 length is 13 residues. Germline CDR1 and CDR2: SGDLS and YYNGEE. V was pared by 4 bases and J by 11 bases, with 18 bases between. The CDR3 reads CASSLQGDAWYTF. The CDR3 region has the DNA TGTGCCAGCAGCCTACAGGGAGATGCGTGGTACACCTTC.

The V and J genes are TRBV9 and TRBJ1-2; D gene unclear. The CDR3 covers 15 residues. Germline values: CDR1 SGDLS, CDR2 YYNGEE. Between the trimmed V and J ends, which lost 0 bases and 2 bases, there was a span of 11 bases. The DNA of the CDR3 is TGTGCCAGCAGCGTAGACCCAGGCCGGAACTATGGCTACACCTTC. Amino acid sequence: CASSVDPGRNYGYTF.

V and J are TRBV29-1 and TRBJ1-1, with D maybe TRBD1 (5 bases). The CDR3 contains 15 residues. The germline CDR1 and CDR2 sequences are SQVTM and ANQGSEA. V lost 6 bases and J lost 2, with 19 bases in between. CDR3 in DNA: TGCAGCGTGGCCAGGGTGGTTGGTCTAAACACTGAAGCTTTCTTT. Translated, it gives CSVARVVGLNTEAFF.

This chain uses TRBV2 with TRBJ2-7; 7 nucleotides line up with TRBD2. Germline V lookup: CDR1 SNHLY, CDR2 FYNNEI. V dropped 6 bases and J dropped 1; count of bases not matched to a gene: 9. This CDR3 has 15 residues. CDR3 loop: CASRTLGGGSYEQYF. CDR3 in DNA: TGTGCCAGCAGGACTCTCGGCGGGGGTTCCTACGAGCAGTACTTC.

As regards this clone: A read error may account for a junction end that differs from germline. This chain joins TRBV30 and TRBJ2-7; possible D gene TRBD2, 5 bases. CDR3 length equals 13 residues. Germline loops: CDR1 GTSNPN, CDR2 SVGIG (reference sequence). The CDR3 spells CAWSVTSSSEQYF. CDR3 coding DNA: TGTGCCTGGAGTGTTACTAGTTCCTCCGAGCAGTACTTC.

The chain links TRBV5-1 to TRBJ1-1, with 9 bases fitting TRBD1. V gave up 4 bases and J gave up 10 bases; unmatched junction bases: 11. Germline CDR1 reads SGHRS; CDR2 reads YFSETQ. There are 14 residues in the CDR3. In nucleotides, the CDR3 is TGCGCCAGCAGCGCCTCCTTTCCGGGACAGGGAGCTTTCTTT. This translates into CASSASFPGQGAFF.

The chain recombines TRBV6-5 with TRBJ1-2; D gene unclear. V shed 1 base and J shed 2 bases, with 11 bases lying between them. Germline-derived CDR1 and CDR2 are MNHEY and SVGAGI. The CDR3 totals 15 residues. CDR3 protein: CASSYFGQANYGYTF. The DNA for the CDR3 is TGTGCCAGCAGTTACTTCGGGCAGGCCAACTATGGCTACACCTTC.

The chain recombines TRBV10-1 with TRBJ1-2, with D perhaps TRBD1 (6 bases). Germline V gene data show CDR1 as WNHNN and CDR2 as SYGVQD (reference sequence). CDR3 length equals 14 residues. V was cut by 6 bases and J by 7 bases, with 18 bases left in between. The CDR3 region is CASRPLTDSVGYTF. The DNA for the CDR3 is TGCGCCAGCAGACCCCTAACGGACAGTGTTGGCTACACCTTC.

This chain links TRBV2 with TRBJ1-2; perhaps TRBD1 as D (6 bases). The CDR3 covers 13 residues. CDR1 and CDR2 (germline): SNHLY, FYNNEI. The ends were cut back, 6 bases at V and 7 bases at J, with 15 bases in the middle. The CDR3 DNA reads TGTGCCAGCAGGGCGCGGGGGCATATTGGCTACACCTTC. Translation: CASRARGHIGYTF.

This chain uses TRBV24-1 with TRBJ2-5; 7 bases align to TRBD1. The CDR3 has 15 amino acids. The V gene's germline CDR1 is KGHDR and CDR2 SFDVKD. The V gene end was trimmed by 4 bases and the J gene end by 5 bases; junction bases not matched to a gene: 9. This CDR3 reads CATSDPTGIRETQYF. CDR3 DNA sequence: TGTGCCACCAGTGACCCGACAGGGATTAGGGAGACCCAGTACTTC.

CDR3 amino acids: CASSIPLGRVRGYTF. The CDR3 DNA reads TGTGCCAGTAGTATACCCCTTGGGAGGGTTCGAGGCTACACCTTC. The V and J genes are TRBV19 and TRBJ1-2; D uncertain. CDR3 length: 15 residues. V was clipped by 2 bases and J by 8 bases, with 18 bases between them. CDR1 is LNHDA, CDR2 SQIVND, per germline (reference sequence).

The genes are TRBV2 and TRBJ1-5; D possibly corresponds to TRBD1 (6 bases). Trimming shortened V by 1 base and J by 1 base, and 11 bases separated the two germline ends. Germline loops: CDR1 SNHLY, CDR2 FYNNEI. This CDR3 is built from 16 residues. Here the CDR3 reads CASSEGWGASNQPQHF. The CDR3, as DNA: TGTGCCAGCAGTGAAGGGTGGGGGGCCAGCAATCAGCCCCAGCATTTT. Full variable domain (rest looked up from reference TRBV2 and TRBJ1-5): EPEVTQTPSHQVTQMGQEVILRCVPISNHLYFYWYRQILGQKVEFLVSFYNNEISEKSEIFDDQFSVERPDGSNFTLKIRSTKLEDSAMYFCASSEGWGASNQPQHFGDGTRLSIL.

The chain links TRBV6-4 to TRBJ2-1; TRBD2 agrees at 12 bases. This CDR3 is built from 21 residues. Germline-derived CDR1 and CDR2 are MRHNA and SNTAGT. J gave up 2 bases and V 2 bases, and 16 bases lay outside the gene matches. CDR3 sequence: CASSDPKTSTSGRRAYNEQFF. CDR3 in DNA: TGTGCCAGCAGTGACCCAAAGACAAGTACTAGCGGGAGGAGGGCCTACAATGAGCAGTTCTTC.

The V gene is TRBV6-5, the J gene TRBJ2-7; D gene ambiguous. The CDR3 runs 10 residues. Germline V gene lookup returns CDR1 MNHEY and CDR2 SVGAGI. V gave up 7 bases and J gave up 4 bases, with 5 bases separating them. In nucleotides, the CDR3 is TGTGCCAGCAATTCTTACGAGCAGTACTTC. Its protein product is CASNSYEQYF.

The chain links TRBV7-9 to TRBJ2-7; D is unresolved. This CDR3 region has 16 residues. V gave up 4 bases and J gave up 2 bases, with 18 bases separating them. The germline V gene encodes CDR1 SEHNR and CDR2 FQNEAQ (reference sequence). The CDR3 spells CASSSPGRSVTYEQYF. CDR3 nucleotide sequence: TGTGCCAGCAGCTCCCCCGGCAGGTCGGTCACCTACGAGCAGTACTTC.

The chain recombines TRBV7-3 with TRBJ2-1; no clear D. CDR3 length: 12 residues. Deletions cut 1 base from V and 7 bases from J, with 5 bases between. The V gene's germline CDR1 is SGHTA and CDR2 FQGTGA. The CDR3 DNA follows: TGTGCCAGCAGCTTAAATAAGAATGAGCAGTTCTTC. Translating gives CASSLNKNEQFF.

This chain uses TRBV14 with TRBJ1-2; possibly TRBD1 for D (6 bases). The CDR3 spans 13 residues. From germline, CDR1 is SGHDN and CDR2 FVKESK. The V end lost 4 bases, the J end lost 7 bases, and 13 bases lay between the germline ends. The CDR3 reads CASSPQGRGGYTF. Written as DNA, the CDR3 is TGTGCCAGCAGCCCGCAGGGGAGAGGTGGCTACACCTTC.

The chain is built from TRBV5-1 and TRBJ1-1; 8 bases fit TRBD1. After removal of 4 bases from V and 4 bases from J, the junction contained 6 bases not matched to a gene. Germline CDR1 and CDR2: SGHRS and YFSETQ. The CDR3 has 14 amino acids. This CDR3 reads CASSGQGQGTEAFF. In nucleotides, the CDR3 is TGCGCCAGCAGCGGGCAAGGACAGGGCACTGAAGCTTTCTTT.

The V and J genes are TRBV3-1 (or the pseudogene TRBV3-2) and TRBJ2-2, with a tentative D call TRBD2 (5 bases). The length of the CDR3 is 16 residues. Germline CDR1 LGHDT, CDR2 YNNKEL (reference sequence). Trimming cost V 0 bases and J 7 bases, with 15 bases left between them. The CDR3 protein is CASSQDRGSISGELFF. In DNA form, the CDR3 reads TGTGCCAGCAGCCAAGATAGAGGGTCAATCAGCGGGGAGCTGTTTTTT.

The chain employs TRBV5-5 and TRBJ1-1; 7 nucleotides line up with TRBD1. From germline, CDR1 is SGHKS and CDR2 YYEKEE (reference sequence). CDR3 length: 14 amino acids. Trimming removed 4 bases from V and 5 bases from J; junction bases left unmatched: 8. This CDR3 is CASSQIQGWTEAFF. The CDR3 DNA follows: TGTGCCAGCAGCCAAATACAGGGGTGGACTGAAGCTTTCTTT.

The chain combines TRBV2 with TRBJ1-4; D is unclear. Germline lookup yields CDR1 SNHLY and CDR2 FYNNEI. V was trimmed by 6 bases and J by 8 bases, leaving 19 bases between them. The CDR3 length is 15 residues. This CDR3 reads CASSSDMGTREKLFF. The CDR3 DNA is TGTGCCAGCAGCTCCGACATGGGAACGAGGGAAAAACTGTTTTTT.

The genes are TRBV27 and TRBJ2-2; D remains unclear. This CDR3 comprises 14 residues. Per the germline V gene, CDR1 is MNHEY and CDR2 is SMNVEV (reference sequence). Trimming pared 3 bases from V and 4 bases from J, leaving 9 bases between. The CDR3 region is CASSLGIRTGELFF. The CDR3 region has the DNA TGTGCCAGCAGTTTGGGGATACGCACCGGGGAGCTGTTTTTT.

This sequence joins TRBV3-1 (or the pseudogene TRBV3-2) and TRBJ1-2; D is unclear. The CDR3 sequence is 14 residues long. With 1 base removed from V and 0 bases from J, the gap between germline ends came to 6 bases. The germline V gene has CDR1 LGHDT and CDR2 YNNKEL (reference sequence). CDR3 region: CASSQGHSNYGYTF. The CDR3 DNA follows: TGTGCCAGCAGCCAAGGACATTCTAACTATGGCTACACCTTC.

The chain joins TRBV9 to TRBJ2-3; possibly TRBD1 for D (6 bases). The CDR3 is 14 residues long. Trimming stripped 3 bases from V and 5 bases from J, with 13 bases between. In germline, CDR1 is SGDLS, CDR2 YYNGEE. DNA of the CDR3: TGTGCCAGCAGCGCCCTAACAGGGCAAGATACGCAGTATTTT. Protein: CASSALTGQDTQYF.

This chain links TRBV7-8 with TRBJ1-2; D unresolved. The V gene's germline CDR1 is SGHVS and CDR2 FQNEAQ. Trimming took 5 bases from V and 8 from J, leaving 24 bases between them. The CDR3 contains 16 residues. The CDR3 region is CASSPTEALGAWGYTF. For the CDR3, the DNA is TGTGCCAGCAGCCCGACGGAGGCGCTAGGCGCTTGGGGCTACACCTTC.